The present T cell receptor beta chain was sequenced within a study of CD8 T cells in ankylosing spondylitis. This clonotype was counted a few times. Its cognate antigen is unknown. The CDR3 consists of 10 residues. The V gene lost 6 bases and the J gene lost 10 bases, with 9 bases spanning the gap. In germline, CDR1 is MNHEY, CDR2 SMNVEV (reference sequence). A single record per CDR3 protein comes from TCRdb applying MiXCR to the 5' RACE reads. The sample includes about 340,000 distinct CDR3 sequences, 20% of them seen just once. Whole-study results and caveats: Disease-linked clones proved CD8+ and comparatively uncommon in peripheral blood.

The chain uses TRBV27 and TRBJ1-1; a possible D gene is TRBD1 (6 bases). The source of this sequence is a male donor with ankylosing spondylitis or in good health (not recorded which). Specimen: blood, either unsorted or a sorted T cell fraction (not recorded which). The CDR3 bases are TGTGCCAGCAGGGGGGCTCGAGCTTTCTTT. It encodes CASRGARAFF.